This TCR beta chain comes out of a study of T cell responses to AZD1222 COVID-19 vaccine. Points from the study as a whole: All repertoire sampling was performed exclusively after the peak T cell response. Baseline testing showed seropositivity in only six AZD1222 recipients.

Sequenced by immunoSEQ multiplex PCR; TCRdb stores in-frame clones only, minus some. The table records some 130,000 clones, roughly 90% of them present only once. Germline assignment: CDR1 MNHEY and CDR2 SVGEGT. The CDR3 extends over 14 amino acids. V was clipped by 6 bases and J by 5 bases, with 17 bases between them. Details on this clone: As yet, its antigen is unknown.

The receptor comes from an adult in good health. Material: peripheral blood, obtained on day 0 of AZD1222 vaccination. This rearrangement joins TRBV6-2 or TRBV6-3 to TRBJ2-7; D remains ambiguous. The CDR3 DNA is TGTGCCAGCAGCCGCGACGAACTTTTGAACGAGCAGTACTTC. It translates to CASSRDELLNEQYF.